This record concerns one TCR beta chain sequence. The antigen remains unidentified. V was pared by 3 bases and J by 4 bases, with 9 bases between. The CDR3 has 13 residues. CDR1 and CDR2 from the germline V gene are SGHDN and FVKESK. For the second PCR, which ran for about 6 to 12 cycles, a sample-barcoded 5' primer and a J-beta primer mix were used. TCRdb re-called the 5' RACE reads through MiXCR, storing one row per CDR3 protein. Among 790,000 or so distinct CDR3 sequences listed, 45% to 70% were seen once. This entry comes from a study of blood T cells in healthy people across ages. Study as a whole: With template switching, about one barcoded beta molecule was captured per two T cells.

Study conclusions and caveats: For the donors, CMV status was unknown and possibly confounded expanded clonotype changes. Roughly linearly, TCR beta diversity per million T cells fell as age increased.

Total RNA extraction produced at least 6 micrograms (per sample) for the study. Sample: blood. The clonotype comes from a man aged 35 to 55 in good health. The chain is built from TRBV14 and TRBJ2-5, with D possibly TRBD1 on 6 matching bases. The CDR3 loop is CASSHIRGETQYF. The DNA for the CDR3 is TGTGCCAGCAGCCATATCAGGGGAGAGACCCAGTACTTC.